One and the same sample provided the 18 T cell receptor beta chains below, sequenced in a study of post-analysis software for immune sequencing data. Study-level results: There were several TRBV segments more frequent in patients than controls, and TRBV5-6, TRBV5-1 and TRBV20-1 were among them.

Libraries were made from TCR beta cDNA, and they carried unique molecular identifiers. TCRdb recomputed calls from the PCR reads with MiXCR, one row per CDR3 protein. The sample has around 190,000 distinct CDR3 sequences, 29% seen once. Their antigens are not known. Material for sequencing was blood. The receptors were sampled from a girl aged 2-17 years with multiple sclerosis.

This clonotype was detected only a few times. A much larger clonotype is one base distant, so this may be a read error. This sequence joins TRBV24-1 and TRBJ2-3; possible D gene TRBD1, 6 bases. CDR1 and CDR2 from the germline V gene are KGHDR and SFDVKD. V shed 7 bases and J shed 1 base, with 11 bases lying between them. The CDR3 has 14 residues. CDR3 sequence: CATSDRSRTDTQYF. CDR3 sequence (DNA): TGTGCCACCAGCGACAGGAGTCGCACAGATACGCAGTATTTT.

This clonotype was seen at least ten times. J is TRBJ2-3 and V is TRBV12-3 or TRBV12-4; D might be TRBD1 or TRBD2, each matching 5 bases. The ends were cut back, 1 base at V and 3 bases at J, with 8 bases in the middle. This CDR3 has 14 residues. The CDR3 loop is CASSLGGATDTQYF. In nucleotides, the CDR3 is TGTGCCAGCAGTTTAGGAGGGGCGACAGATACGCAGTATTTT.

This chain links TRBV5-1 with TRBJ2-3; the D call may be TRBD1 or TRBD2 (5 bases each). Looked up from germline, CDR1 is SGHRS and CDR2 is YFSETQ. The CDR3 consists of 19 residues. The V end lost 2 bases, the J end lost 1 base, and 23 bases lay between the germline ends. The DNA of the CDR3 is TGCGCCAGCAGCTTCAGATTAGCGAGGGGCCAGGGAGGCACAGATACGCAGTATTTT. Translating gives CASSFRLARGQGGTDTQYF.

The chain carries TRBV12-3 or TRBV12-4 and TRBJ2-5, with D uncertain. The CDR3 has 15 amino acids. V was shortened by 4 bases and J by 11 bases, with 23 bases between the two germline ends. CDR3 sequence reads: CASSSHQALDNGQYF. The CDR3 DNA is TGTGCCAGCAGTTCCCATCAGGCCCTCGACAATGGGCAGTACTTC.

A few counts support this clonotype. J is TRBJ2-5 and V is TRBV20-1; 9 nucleotides match TRBD1. The CDR3 has 14 amino acids. Trimming cost V 2 bases and J 5 bases; bases outside gene matches: 6. Germline V gene lookup returns CDR1 DFQATT and CDR2 SNEGSKA (reference sequence). Here the CDR3 reads CSARSDRGRETQYF. The CDR3 DNA reads TGCAGTGCTAGATCGGACAGGGGCAGGGAGACCCAGTACTTC.

The chain carries TRBV20-1 and TRBJ2-3, with D tentatively TRBD2 (6 bases). V lost 1 base to trimming and J lost 0 bases, with 17 bases between them. Germline loops: CDR1 DFQATT, CDR2 SNEGSKA (reference sequence). The CDR3 is 17 amino acids. Here the CDR3 reads CSARGSGRVTSTDTQYF. CDR3 DNA sequence: TGCAGTGCTAGAGGTAGCGGACGTGTTACTAGCACAGATACGCAGTATTTT.

With respect to this clonotype: An end of the junction does not agree with germline; a read error may underlie this. The chain employs TRBV12-3 or TRBV12-4 and TRBJ2-3; D possibly uses TRBD1 or TRBD2 (5 bases each). The CDR3 is 15 amino acids. CDR3 sequence (DNA): TGTGCCAGCAATTCTGGTCCCCGGGGCACAGATGCGCAGTATTTT. It specifies CASNSGPRGTDAQYF.

This clonotype has ten or more counts. The gene calls are TRBV7-9 and TRBJ2-5, with D tentatively TRBD1 or TRBD2 (6 bases each). Germline lookup yields CDR1 SEHNR and CDR2 FQNEAQ (reference sequence). Trimming cost V 7 bases and J 3 bases, with 21 bases left between them. The CDR3 runs 16 residues. CDR3 sequence: CASNQLGAGPKETQYF. In DNA, the CDR3 is TGTGCCAGCAATCAATTGGGGGCGGGACCCAAAGAGACCCAGTACTTC.

This clonotype was seen at least ten times. The V call is TRBV15, the J call TRBJ2-3; D is uncertain. This CDR3 has 13 residues. The germline V gene encodes CDR1 LNHNV and CDR2 YYDKDF (reference sequence). Trimming took 0 bases from V and 2 from J, leaving 3 bases between them. For the CDR3, the DNA is TGTGCCACCAGCAGAGAGGCCACAGATACGCAGTATTTT. It codes for CATSREATDTQYF.

This clonotype was seen repeatedly, ten times or more. In nucleotides, the CDR3 is TGCAGCGTTGGCGCCGGGAGGGCCTACGAGCAGTACTTC. This translates into CSVGAGRAYEQYF. The rearrangement joins TRBV29-1 to TRBJ2-7; 8 bases are a match to TRBD2. J lost 2 bases, V lost 4 bases, and 4 bases had no gene match. The CDR3 loop spans 13 amino acids. The germline V gene encodes CDR1 SQVTM and CDR2 ANQGSEA.

This clonotype was recorded many times. V and J are TRBV7-9 and TRBJ2-1; 8 bases are a match to TRBD2. V lost 5 bases and J lost 8; bases outside the gene matches: 11. The CDR3 extends over 15 amino acids. Per the germline V gene, CDR1 is SEHNR and CDR2 is FQNEAQ (reference sequence). DNA for the CDR3: TGTGCCAGCAGCCTAACCAGCGGGAGTTACTATGAGCAGTTCTTC. Translated: CASSLTSGSYYEQFF. Full variable domain (rest looked up from reference TRBV7-9 and TRBJ2-1): DTGVSQNPRHKITKRGQNVTFRCDPISEHNRLYWYRQTLGQGPEFLTYFQNEAQLEKSRLLSDRFSAERPKGSFSTLEIQRTEQGDSAMYLCASSLTSGSYYEQFFGPGTRLTVL.

V is TRBV11-1 and J is TRBJ2-1; 7 nucleotides agree with TRBD2. Losses at the gene ends were 1 base for V and 0 bases for J; bases not matched to a gene: 6. Per the germline V gene, CDR1 is SGHAT and CDR2 is FQDESV (reference sequence). The CDR3 runs to 17 residues. The CDR3 here is CASSLGPGGSSYNEQFF. The CDR3 nucleotides read TGTGCCAGCAGCTTAGGACCCGGCGGGAGCTCCTACAATGAGCAGTTCTTC.

The sample holds many counts of this clonotype. The chain has TRBV29-1 and TRBJ1-1; the match to TRBD1 covers 12 bases. The CDR3 runs to 13 residues. The germline V gene has CDR1 SQVTM and CDR2 ANQGSEA. Trimming cost V 6 bases and J 5 bases; bases outside gene matches: 4. The CDR3 sequence: CSVGTGGGTEAFF. The CDR3 nucleotides are TGCAGCGTCGGGACAGGGGGCGGTACTGAAGCTTTCTTT.

In regard to this clonotype: One end of the junction fails to match germline, which may point to a read error. The rearrangement uses TRBV5-1 and TRBJ2-1; D is uncertain. CDR1 is SGHRS and CDR2 is YFSETQ in the germline V gene. CDR3 size: 16 residues. The CDR3 loop reads CASSRRPAEPYNQQFF. DNA for the CDR3: TGCGCCAGCAGTAGGCGGCCTGCGGAGCCCTACAATCAGCAGTTCTTC.

For this clonotype: A much larger clone lies one base from this, so it may be a read error. The chain employs TRBV5-1 and TRBJ2-1; TRBD2 might be the D (6 bases). The germline gives CDR1 SGHRS, CDR2 YFSETQ. With 7 bases removed from V and 2 bases from J, the gap between germline ends came to 16 bases. This CDR3 is 15 amino acids long. The CDR3 spells CASRLGSETYNEQFF. The CDR3 DNA is TGCGCCAGCCGCCTCGGGAGTGAGACCTACAATGAGCAGTTCTTC.

This clonotype was picked up many times. The chain joins TRBV10-2 to TRBJ2-1; possible D gene TRBD2, 5 bases. The V and J ends lost 6 bases and 3 bases respectively, with 24 bases between them. Germline CDR1 WSHSY, CDR2 SAAADI. There are 18 residues in the CDR3. CDR3 sequence: CASRTTPNSGKVYNEQFF. CDR3 DNA: TGCGCCAGCAGAACAACACCCAACAGCGGCAAAGTCTACAATGAGCAGTTCTTC.

The CDR3 DNA reads TGTGCCAGCAGTTTACCCCCTCCAGGGGGCCCTGAAGCTTTCTTT. It specifies CASSLPPPGGPEAFF. This chain uses TRBV28 with TRBJ1-1, with TRBD1 identical over 8 bases. This CDR3 has 15 amino acids. Germline V gene sequence: CDR1 MDHEN, CDR2 SYDVKM. J was trimmed by 6 bases and V by 2 bases; bases with no gene match: 8.

The table lists this clonotype with a few counts. This chain links TRBV2 with TRBJ1-2; D gene unclear. The V and J ends lost 3 bases and 1 base respectively, with 9 bases between them. CDR3 length: 14 amino acids. CDR1 is SNHLY, CDR2 FYNNEI, per germline. The DNA for the CDR3 is TGTGCCAGCAGTGATCGCACGATTAACTATGGCTACACCTTC. This encodes CASSDRTINYGYTF.